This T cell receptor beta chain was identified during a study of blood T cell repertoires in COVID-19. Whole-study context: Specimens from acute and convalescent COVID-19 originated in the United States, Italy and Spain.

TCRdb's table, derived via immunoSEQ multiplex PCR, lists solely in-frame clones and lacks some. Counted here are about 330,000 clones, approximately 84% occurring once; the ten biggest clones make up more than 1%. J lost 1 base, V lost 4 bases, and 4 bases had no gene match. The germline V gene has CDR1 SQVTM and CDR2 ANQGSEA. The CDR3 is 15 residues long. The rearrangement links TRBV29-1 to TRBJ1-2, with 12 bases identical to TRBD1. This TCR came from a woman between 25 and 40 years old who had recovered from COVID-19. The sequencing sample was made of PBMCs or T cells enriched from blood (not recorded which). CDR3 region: CSVGDRGLNNYGYTF. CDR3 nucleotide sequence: TGCAGCGTTGGGGACAGGGGGCTGAATAACTATGGCTACACCTTC.